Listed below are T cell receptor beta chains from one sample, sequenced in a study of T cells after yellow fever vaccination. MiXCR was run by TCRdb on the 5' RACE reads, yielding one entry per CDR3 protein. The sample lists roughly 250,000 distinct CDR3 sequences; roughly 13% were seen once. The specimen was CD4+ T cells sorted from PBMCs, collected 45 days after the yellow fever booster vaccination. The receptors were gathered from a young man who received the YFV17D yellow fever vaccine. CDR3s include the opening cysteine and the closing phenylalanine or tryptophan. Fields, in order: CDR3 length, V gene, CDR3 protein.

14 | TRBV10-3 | CAISESSGTDTQYF
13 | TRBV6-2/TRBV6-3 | CASTGIPTDGQFF
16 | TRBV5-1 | CAGSLVSQRDYNEQFF
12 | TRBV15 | CATSREGGGYTF
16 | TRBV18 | CASSPPKPGGGNEQYF
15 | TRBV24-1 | CATSSTIPWVQPQHF
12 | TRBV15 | CATSRVTNEQFF
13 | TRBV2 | CASSGGPYNEQFF
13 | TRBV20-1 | CSASETSGSRQFF
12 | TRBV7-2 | CASSLEAGEQFF
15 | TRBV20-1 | CSASGALTNYNEQFF
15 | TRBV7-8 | CASSLARTRTYEQYF
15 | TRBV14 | CASSHPGQKNHEQYF
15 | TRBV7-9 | CASSLVQGNEETQYF
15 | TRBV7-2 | CASSSTGTSGFVQYF
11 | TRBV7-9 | CATARGETQYF
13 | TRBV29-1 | CSVEFNIGGGYTF
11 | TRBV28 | CASSLGAIQYF
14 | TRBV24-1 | CATSGWGERAEQFF
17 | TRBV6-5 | CASSYGTSGSRSYEQYF
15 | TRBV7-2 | CASRNGVAGYNEQFF
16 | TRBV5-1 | CASSLGGTPRIYEQYF
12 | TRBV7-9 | CASSSDLLEQYF
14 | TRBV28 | CASSGLDLSYEQYF
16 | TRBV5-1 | CASSLFRAATNEKLFF
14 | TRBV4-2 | CASSQDQSTGELFF
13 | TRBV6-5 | CASSYSRPDIQYF
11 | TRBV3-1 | CASSQAGVQFF
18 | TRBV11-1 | CASSLYTLTSGIDYEQYF
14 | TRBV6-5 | CASSYSGSGAEQFF
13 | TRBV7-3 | CASSQGQNYGYTF
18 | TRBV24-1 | CATSDLLGRGLVYNEQFF
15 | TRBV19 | CASSVQTGVGNEQFF
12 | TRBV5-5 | CASSLTGVEAFF
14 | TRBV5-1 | CASSWWSGNYEQYF
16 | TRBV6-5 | CASSYSSRAVGETQYF
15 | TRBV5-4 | CASSLAGDRGYEQYF
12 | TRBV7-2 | CASRGATDTQYF
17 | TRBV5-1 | CASSPGLAGVGTDTQYF
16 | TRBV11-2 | CASSLVGTALQETQYF
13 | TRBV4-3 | CASSQGSRGEQFF
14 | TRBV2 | CASRAGGSYNEQFF
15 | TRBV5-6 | CASSSSTDTQETQYF
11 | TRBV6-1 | CASALPGELFF
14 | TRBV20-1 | CSARETALTDTQYF
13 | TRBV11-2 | CASSLSEAFEQFF
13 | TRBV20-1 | CSASWTDSYEQYF
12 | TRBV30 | CAWSPRSDTQYF
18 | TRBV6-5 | CASSYGQGFPHRSDTQYF
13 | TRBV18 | CASSPGRTGELFF
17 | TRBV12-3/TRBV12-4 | CASRMNFPGVWGNEQFF
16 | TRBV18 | CASSPALREYTDTQYF
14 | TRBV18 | CASSPLAGDGTQYF
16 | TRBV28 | CASSLRGGQSGYGYTF
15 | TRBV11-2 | CASSLDASGFYEQYF
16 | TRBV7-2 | CASSPDRWTTYNEQFF